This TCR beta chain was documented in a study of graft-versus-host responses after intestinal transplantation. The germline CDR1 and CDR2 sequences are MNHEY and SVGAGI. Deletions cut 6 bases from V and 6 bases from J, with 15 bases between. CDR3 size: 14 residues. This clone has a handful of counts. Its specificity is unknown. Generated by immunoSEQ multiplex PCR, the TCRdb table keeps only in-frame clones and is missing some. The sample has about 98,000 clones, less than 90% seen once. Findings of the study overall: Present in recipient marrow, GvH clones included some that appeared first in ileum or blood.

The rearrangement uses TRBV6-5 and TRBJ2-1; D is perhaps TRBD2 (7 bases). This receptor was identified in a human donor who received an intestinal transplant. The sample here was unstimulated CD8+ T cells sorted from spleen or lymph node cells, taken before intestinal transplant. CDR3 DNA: TGTGCCAGCAGCCCCGCGGGGGCCCCCAATGAGCAGTTCTTC. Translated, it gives CASSPAGAPNEQFF.